What follows describes a single T cell receptor (beta chain). Its antigen is not identified. The data were taken from a study of cytomegalovirus exposure and HLA in healthy donors. The CDR3 loop spans 16 amino acids. V lost 3 bases and J lost 3, with 14 bases in between. Germline V gene data show CDR1 as SGHAT and CDR2 as FQNNGV. General study findings and limits: A subsequent analysis found that TCR clusters from the first cohort also tended to co-occur in the roughly 120 validation repertoires, with roughly 95% of cluster scores above 0.

Generated by immunoSEQ multiplex PCR, the TCRdb table keeps only in-frame clones and is missing some. The table records some 210,000 clones, roughly 80% of them present only once. This chain uses TRBV11-2 with TRBJ2-2; perhaps D is TRBD1 or TRBD2 (5 bases each). The TCR originated in a woman aged 18-29 years in good health and CMV-seronegative. Sequencing was carried out using PBMCs. The CDR3 here is CASSFGDGGDTGELFF. The CDR3 nucleotides are TGTGCCAGCAGCTTCGGGGACGGTGGGGACACCGGGGAGCTGTTTTTT.